The present entry profiles one T cell receptor beta chain with its context. Its cognate antigen is unknown. The junction departs from the called germline gene at one end, perhaps through a read error. This CDR3 region has 13 residues. This entry is derived from a study of T cell repertoires in cytomegalovirus infection. In the study overall: TCR beta signatures that were public indicated CMV infection and matching HLA type. Whole-study findings and limits: The ex vivo response showed dominance by HLA-C-restricted CMV-specific TCR beta clonotypes. Public TCR beta family frequency separated CMV-and-HLA carriers, including in an independent cohort.

TCRdb re-called the reads with MiXCR, one entry per CDR3 protein. The sample has around 200,000 distinct CDR3 sequences, 17% seen once. The chain recombines TRBV12-3 or TRBV12-4 with TRBJ2-4, with D possibly TRBD2 on 5 matching bases. The sample taken for sequencing was CD8+ T cells from PBMCs. The clonotype originates from a human donor in good health (CMV status not recorded). Some clones in this sample may be carry-over from other donors' samples. The CDR3 protein is CASSFGPGNSQYF. DNA of the CDR3: TGTGCCAGCAGTTTCGGGCCGGGAAACAGTCAGTACTTC.